This T cell receptor (beta chain) came from a study of a mutant IDH1 vaccine in newly diagnosed glioma. Study overall: Vaccinations, eight in total, occurred in weeks 1, 3, 5, 7, 11, 15, 19, 23. General observations from the study: Among patients, roughly 93% showed immune responses induced by the vaccine. Variations in leading peripheral T cell clonotypes appeared to have no connection with pseudoprogression.

The method was immunoSEQ multiplex PCR; TCRdb's version includes in-frame clones alone and lacks a portion of them. The sample consists of 40,000 to 45,000 clones, roughly 80% of them appearing once. Stated time point: week 23, last vaccination. Vaccine doses each comprised 300 ug of mutant IDH1 20-mer peptide, with topical imiquimod. New WHO grade 3 or 4 IDH1-mutant, ATRX-lost astrocytomas were present in all donors. The length of the CDR3 is 13 residues. Germline-derived CDR1 and CDR2 are SGHNT and YYREEE (reference sequence). V was shortened by 4 bases and J by 6 bases, with 12 bases between the two germline ends. Turning to this clone: The target antigen is unknown.

The sequence was obtained from a man in his fifties or sixties with glioma. The chain recombines TRBV5-4 with TRBJ2-3; D gene uncertain. This specimen consisted of PBMCs, obtained from a glioma patient whose treatment included an IDH1 peptide vaccine. As DNA, the CDR3 is TGTGCCAGCAGCCAGCTAAATGGGGATACGCAGTATTTT. Amino acid sequence: CASSQLNGDTQYF. The full variable domain, its missing parts supplied by reference TRBV5-4 and TRBJ2-3, is ETGVTQSPTHLIKTRGQQVTLRCSSQSGHNTVSWYQQALGQGPQFIFQYYREEENGRGNFPPRFSGLQFPNYSSELNVNALELDDSALYLCASSQLNGDTQYFGPGTRLTVL.